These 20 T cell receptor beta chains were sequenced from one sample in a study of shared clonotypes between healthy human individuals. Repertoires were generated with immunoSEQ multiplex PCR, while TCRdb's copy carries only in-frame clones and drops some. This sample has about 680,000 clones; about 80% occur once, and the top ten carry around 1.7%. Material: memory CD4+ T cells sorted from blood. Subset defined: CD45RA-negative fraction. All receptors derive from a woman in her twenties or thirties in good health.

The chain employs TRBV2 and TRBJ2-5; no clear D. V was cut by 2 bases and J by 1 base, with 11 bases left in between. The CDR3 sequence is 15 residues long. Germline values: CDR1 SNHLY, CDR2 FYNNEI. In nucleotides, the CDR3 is TGTGCCAGCAGTGAATGGAACAGAATCCAAGAGACCCAGTACTTC. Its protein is CASSEWNRIQETQYF. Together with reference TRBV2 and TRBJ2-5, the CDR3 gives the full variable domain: EPEVTQTPSHQVTQMGQEVILRCVPISNHLYFYWYRQILGQKVEFLVSFYNNEISEKSEIFDDQFSVERPDGSNFTLKIRSTKLEDSAMYFCASSEWNRIQETQYFGPGTRLLVL.

The DNA for the CDR3 is TGTGCCAGCAGCTTAACCGGCACCACAGATACGCAGTATTTT. Translated, it gives CASSLTGTTDTQYF. The gene calls are TRBV7-2 and TRBJ2-3, with D unclear. Deletions cut 2 bases from V and 2 bases from J, with 8 bases between. Germline CDR1 reads SGHTA; CDR2 reads FQGNSA. The CDR3 totals 14 residues.

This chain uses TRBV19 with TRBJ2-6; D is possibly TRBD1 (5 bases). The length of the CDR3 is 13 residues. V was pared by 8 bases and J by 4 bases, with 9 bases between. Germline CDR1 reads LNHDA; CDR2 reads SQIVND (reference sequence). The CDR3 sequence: CASDSSGANVLTF. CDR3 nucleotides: TGTGCCAGTGACAGTTCCGGGGCCAACGTCCTGACTTTC.

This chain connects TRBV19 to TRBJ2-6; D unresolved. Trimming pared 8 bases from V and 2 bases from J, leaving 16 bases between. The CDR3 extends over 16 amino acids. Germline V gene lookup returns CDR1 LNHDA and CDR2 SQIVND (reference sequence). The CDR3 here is CASSDQAGAGANVLTF. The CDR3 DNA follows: TGTGCCAGTTCAGACCAGGCAGGAGCTGGGGCCAACGTCCTGACTTTC.

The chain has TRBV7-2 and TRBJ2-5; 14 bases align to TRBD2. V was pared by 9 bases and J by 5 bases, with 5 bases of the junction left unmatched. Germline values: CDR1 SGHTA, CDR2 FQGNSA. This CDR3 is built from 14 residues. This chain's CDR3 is CARRLAGGSETQYF. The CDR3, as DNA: TGTGCCAGGAGACTAGCGGGAGGGTCCGAGACCCAGTACTTC.

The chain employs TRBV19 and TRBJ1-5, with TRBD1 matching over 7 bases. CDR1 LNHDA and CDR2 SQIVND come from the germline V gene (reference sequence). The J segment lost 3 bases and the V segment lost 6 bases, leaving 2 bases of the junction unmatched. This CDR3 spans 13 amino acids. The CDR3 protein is CASRGQDNQPQHF. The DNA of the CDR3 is TGTGCCAGTAGAGGACAGGACAATCAGCCCCAGCATTTT.

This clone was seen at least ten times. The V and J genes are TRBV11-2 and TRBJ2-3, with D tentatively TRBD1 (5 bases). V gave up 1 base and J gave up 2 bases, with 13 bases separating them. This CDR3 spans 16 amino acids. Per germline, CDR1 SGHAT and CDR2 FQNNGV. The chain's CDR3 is CASSLGGLPFTDTQYF. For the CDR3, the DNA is TGTGCCAGCAGCTTAGGGGGCCTCCCTTTCACAGATACGCAGTATTTT.

Written as DNA, the CDR3 is TGTGCCAGCAGTTTACCAGGGTTCTCTGGAAACACCATATATTTT. Residues: CASSLPGFSGNTIYF. The V and J genes are TRBV28 and TRBJ1-3; tentative D call: TRBD1 (5 bases). The V end lost 2 bases, the J end lost 0 bases, and 8 bases lay between the germline ends. This CDR3 is built from 15 residues. Germline loops: CDR1 MDHEN, CDR2 SYDVKM. The whole variable domain, remainder taken from reference TRBV28 and TRBJ1-3, is DVKVTQSSRYLVKRTGEKVFLECVQDMDHENMFWYRQDPGLGLRLIYFSYDVKMKEKGDIPEGYSVSREKKERFSLILESASTNQTSMYLCASSLPGFSGNTIYFGEGSWLTVV.

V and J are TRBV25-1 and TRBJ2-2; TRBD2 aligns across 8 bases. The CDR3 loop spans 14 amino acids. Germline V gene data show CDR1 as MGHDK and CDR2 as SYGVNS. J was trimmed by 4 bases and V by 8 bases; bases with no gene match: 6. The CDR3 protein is CASLSGTGTGELFF. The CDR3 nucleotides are TGTGCCAGCCTTAGCGGGACGGGCACCGGGGAGCTGTTTTTT.

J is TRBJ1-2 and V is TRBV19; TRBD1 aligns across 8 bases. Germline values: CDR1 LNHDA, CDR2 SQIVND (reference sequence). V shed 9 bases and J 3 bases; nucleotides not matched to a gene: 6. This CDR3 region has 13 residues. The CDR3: CASSQQGDYGYTF. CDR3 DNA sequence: TGTGCCAGCAGCCAACAGGGGGACTATGGCTACACCTTC.

CDR3 residues: CASSQVSSGANVLTF. CDR3 coding DNA: TGCGCCAGCAGCCAAGTCAGCTCTGGGGCCAACGTCCTGACTTTC. The V and J genes are TRBV4-1 and TRBJ2-6; no reliable D call. The V end lost 1 base, the J end lost 0 bases, and 4 bases lay between the germline ends. The CDR3 has 15 amino acids. Per the germline V gene, CDR1 is MGHRA and CDR2 is YSYEKL.

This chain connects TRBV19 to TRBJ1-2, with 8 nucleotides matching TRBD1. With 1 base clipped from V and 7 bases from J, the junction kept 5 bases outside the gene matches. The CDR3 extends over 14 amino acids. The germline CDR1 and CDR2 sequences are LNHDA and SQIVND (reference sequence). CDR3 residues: CASSIGQGPSGYTF. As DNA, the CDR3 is TGTGCCAGTAGTATAGGACAGGGGCCTAGTGGCTACACCTTC.

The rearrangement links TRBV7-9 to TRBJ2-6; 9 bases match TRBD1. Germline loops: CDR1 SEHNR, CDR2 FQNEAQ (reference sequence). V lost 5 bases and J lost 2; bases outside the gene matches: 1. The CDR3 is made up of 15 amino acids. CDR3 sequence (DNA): TGTGCCAGCAGCGGGACAGGGACTGGGGCCAACGTCCTGACTTTC. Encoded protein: CASSGTGTGANVLTF. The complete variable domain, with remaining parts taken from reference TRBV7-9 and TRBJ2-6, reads DTGVSQNPRHKITKRGQNVTFRCDPISEHNRLYWYRQTLGQGPEFLTYFQNEAQLEKSRLLSDRFSAERPKGSFSTLEIQRTEQGDSAMYLCASSGTGTGANVLTFGAGSRLTVL.

This chain's CDR3 is CASSLDQGASPQHF. The CDR3 DNA is TGCGCCAGCAGCTTGGATCAGGGGGCGTCCCCCCAGCATTTT. This chain connects TRBV5-1 to TRBJ1-5; 8 bases are shared with TRBD1. Germline CDR1 SGHRS, CDR2 YFSETQ. J lost 10 bases, V lost 0 bases, and 6 bases had no gene match. The CDR3 loop spans 14 amino acids.

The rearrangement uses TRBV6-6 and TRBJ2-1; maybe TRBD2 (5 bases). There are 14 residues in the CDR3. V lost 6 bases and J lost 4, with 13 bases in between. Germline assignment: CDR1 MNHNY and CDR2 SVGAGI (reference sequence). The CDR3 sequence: CASSRGNKYNEQFF. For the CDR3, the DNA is TGTGCCAGCAGCCGAGGGAATAAGTACAATGAGCAGTTCTTC.

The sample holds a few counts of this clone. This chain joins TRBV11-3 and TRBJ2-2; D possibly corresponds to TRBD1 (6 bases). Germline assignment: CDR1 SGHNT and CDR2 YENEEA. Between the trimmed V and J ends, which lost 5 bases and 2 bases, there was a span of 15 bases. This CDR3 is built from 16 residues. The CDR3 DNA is TGTGCCAGCAGCCCCGCACGGACAGCTAACACCGGGGAGCTGTTTTTT. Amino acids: CASSPARTANTGELFF. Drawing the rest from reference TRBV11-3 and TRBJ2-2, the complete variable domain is EAGVVQSPRYKIIEKKQPVAFWCNPISGHNTLYWYLQNLGQGPELLIRYENEEAVDDSQLPKDRFSAERLKGVDSTLKIQPAELGDSAVYLCASSPARTANTGELFFGEGSRLTVL.

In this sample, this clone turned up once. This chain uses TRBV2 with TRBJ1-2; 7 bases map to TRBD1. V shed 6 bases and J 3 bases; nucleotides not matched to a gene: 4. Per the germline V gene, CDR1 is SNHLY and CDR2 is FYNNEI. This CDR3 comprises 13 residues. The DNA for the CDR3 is TGTGCCAGCAGGGTGGACAGGCACTATGGCTACACCTTC. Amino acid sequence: CASRVDRHYGYTF.

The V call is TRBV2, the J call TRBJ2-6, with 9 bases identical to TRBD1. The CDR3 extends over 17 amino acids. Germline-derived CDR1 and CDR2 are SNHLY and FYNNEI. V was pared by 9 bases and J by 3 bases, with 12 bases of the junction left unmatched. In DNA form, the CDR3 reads TGTGCCAGGAGACCGGGACAGGGTTTCTTTGGGGCCAACGTCCTGACTTTC. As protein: CARRPGQGFFGANVLTF. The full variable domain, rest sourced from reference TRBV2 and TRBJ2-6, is EPEVTQTPSHQVTQMGQEVILRCVPISNHLYFYWYRQILGQKVEFLVSFYNNEISEKSEIFDDQFSVERPDGSNFTLKIRSTKLEDSAMYFCARRPGQGFFGANVLTFGAGSRLTVL.

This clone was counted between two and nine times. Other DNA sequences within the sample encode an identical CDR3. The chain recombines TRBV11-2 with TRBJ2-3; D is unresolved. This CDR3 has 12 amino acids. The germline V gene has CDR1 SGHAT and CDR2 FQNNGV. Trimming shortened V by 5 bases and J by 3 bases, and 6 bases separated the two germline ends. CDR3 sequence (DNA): TGTGCCAGCAGCCCGTATACAGATACGCAGTATTTT. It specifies CASSPYTDTQYF.

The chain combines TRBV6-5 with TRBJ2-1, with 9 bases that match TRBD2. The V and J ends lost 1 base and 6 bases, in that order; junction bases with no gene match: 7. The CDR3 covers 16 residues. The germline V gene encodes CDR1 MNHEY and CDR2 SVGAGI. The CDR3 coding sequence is TGTGCCAGCAGTTACTTCAGGACTAGCGCCGGCAATGAGCAGTTCTTC. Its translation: CASSYFRTSAGNEQFF.